The 29 T cell receptor beta chains in this list originate from one sample, sequenced in a study of high-grade serous ovarian cancer treatment subgroups. Clones were sequenced by immunoSEQ multiplex PCR, and TCRdb holds only the in-frame ones, with some missing. The sample contains under 7,000 clones, less than 85% of which appear only once. Tumor samples were taken before definitive surgery or chemotherapy. The sequenced sample consisted of tumor tissue. These receptors all stem from a human donor with high-grade serous ovarian cancer.

With respect to this clone: Relative to the germline gene, one junction end is altered; a read error may explain this. The rearrangement uses TRBV7-7 and TRBJ2-5; D is undetermined. This CDR3 region has 13 residues. Germline CDR1 is SSHAT and CDR2 is FNYEAQ (reference sequence). This CDR3 is CASSLGYQETQYF. The CDR3 coding sequence is TGTGCTAGCAGCCTCGGGTACCAAGAGACCCAGTACTTC.

This clone was observed once. The chain recombines TRBV19 with TRBJ1-1; a possible D gene is TRBD1 (6 bases). V was cut by 2 bases and J by 1 base, with 8 bases left in between. The CDR3 is 14 amino acids. CDR1 LNHDA and CDR2 SQIVND come from the germline V gene (reference sequence). This CDR3 is CASSIQGKNTEAFF. CDR3 nucleotide sequence: TGTGCCAGTAGTATACAGGGGAAGAACACTGAAGCTTTCTTT.

The chain combines TRBV21-1 with TRBJ1-5; TRBD1, the table's D call, lacks a check against the DNA. TRBV21-1 is labeled a pseudogene. The CDR3 contains 17 residues. The CDR3 region is CASSLPGQLYSNQPQHF. DNA for the CDR3: TGTGCCAGCAGCTTACCGGGACAGCTTTATAGCAATCAGCCCCAGCATTTT.

The V call is TRBV7-2, the J call TRBJ2-3; D gene uncertain. Germline V gene sequence: CDR1 SGHTA, CDR2 FQGNSA. Trimming took off 3 bases at V and 4 bases at J, with 8 bases between the two ends. The CDR3 length is 13 residues. CDR3 protein: CASSFSQPDTQYF. In DNA, the CDR3 is TGTGCCAGCAGCTTCTCACAGCCAGATACGCAGTATTTT.

The chain is built from TRBV5-4 and TRBJ1-5; D perhaps matches TRBD1 (5 bases). The CDR3 runs 14 residues. The germline CDR1 and CDR2 sequences are SGHNT and YYREEE (reference sequence). Trimming pared 4 bases from V and 15 bases from J, leaving 23 bases between. CDR3 DNA sequence: TGTGCCAGCAGCCAAGATTATGGGGCAGGGATGAGGCATTTT. The encoded protein is CASSQDYGAGMRHF. Full variable domain (rest looked up from reference TRBV5-4 and TRBJ1-5): ETGVTQSPTHLIKTRGQQVTLRCSSQSGHNTVSWYQQALGQGPQFIFQYYREEENGRGNFPPRFSGLQFPNYSSELNVNALELDDSALYLCASSQDYGAGMRHFGDGTRLSIL.

The V and J genes are TRBV7-2 and TRBJ2-5; a weak D match, TRBD2 (5 bases). The germline V gene encodes CDR1 SGHTA and CDR2 FQGNSA. CDR3 length: 13 amino acids. Trimming shortened V by 6 bases and J by 1 base, and 9 bases separated the two germline ends. Here the CDR3 DNA reads TGTGCCAGCAGACGAGGGCCCCAAGAGACCCAGTACTTC. It yields the protein CASRRGPQETQYF.

This chain uses TRBV28 with TRBJ1-2; 8 bases align to TRBD1. CDR3 length: 15 residues. CDR1 and CDR2 (germline): MDHEN, SYDVKM. V lost 6 bases to trimming and J lost 2 bases; unmatched junction nucleotides: 8. Here the CDR3 DNA reads TGTGCCAGCAGCGAATCGACAGGGGCCAACTATGGCTACACCTTC. Its translation is CASSESTGANYGYTF.

The genes are TRBV5-6 and TRBJ1-2; D unclear. The V gene's germline CDR1 is SGHDT and CDR2 YYEEEE. This CDR3 contains 11 residues. With 4 bases removed from V and 1 base from J, the gap between germline ends came to 2 bases. The CDR3 nucleotides read TGTGCCAGCAGCCTTAACTATGGCTACACCTTC. Translated, it gives CASSLNYGYTF.

This clone was detected once. J is TRBJ2-7 and V is TRBV5-1, with D hard to call. The V gene's germline CDR1 is SGHRS and CDR2 YFSETQ. The V gene lost 0 bases and the J gene lost 3 bases, with 7 bases spanning the gap. The CDR3 is 13 amino acids. CDR3 sequence: CASSLESLYEQYF. The CDR3 nucleotides read TGCGCCAGCAGCTTGGAGTCACTCTACGAGCAGTACTTC. The variable domain in full, completed from reference TRBV5-1 and TRBJ2-7, reads KAGVTQTPRYLIKTRGQQVTLSCSPISGHRSVSWYQQTPGQGLQFLFEYFSETQRNKGNFPGRFSGRQFSNSRSEMNVSTLELGDSALYLCASSLESLYEQYFGPGTRLTVT.

Concerning this clone itself: The CDR3 does not close with the conserved phenylalanine or tryptophan, likely indicating a read error. J is TRBJ1-6 and V is TRBV28; the D gene is possibly TRBD1 (5 bases). Germline CDR1 is MDHEN and CDR2 is SYDVKM. V lost 10 bases, J lost 9 bases, and 13 bases lay in between. CDR3 length: 12 residues. As DNA, the CDR3 is TGTGCCATCCAGGGCCTTCGTTCACCCCTCCACCTT. Amino acid sequence: CAIQGLRSPLHL.

The rearrangement links TRBV28 to TRBJ2-3; D not certain. The ends were cut back, 3 bases at V and 0 bases at J, with 10 bases in the middle. In germline, CDR1 is MDHEN, CDR2 SYDVKM. The CDR3 loop spans 15 amino acids. CDR3 loop: CASSFRALSTDTQYF. The CDR3 region has the DNA TGTGCCAGCAGTTTCAGAGCCCTTAGCACAGATACGCAGTATTTT.

This rearrangement joins TRBV28 to TRBJ2-7, with 9 bases aligning to TRBD2. Germline trimming cut 4 bases from V and 9 bases from J; bases unmatched to any gene: 10. The germline V gene encodes CDR1 MDHEN and CDR2 SYDVKM. CDR3 size: 14 residues. The CDR3 DNA sequence: TGTGCCAGCAGTTCGGCGGGAGGGCGGGAGGTGCAGTACTTC. This translates into CASSSAGGREVQYF.

The V call is TRBV28, the J call TRBJ2-7; D gene uncertain. V lost 10 bases and J 4 bases, leaving 17 bases between the germline ends. The germline CDR1 and CDR2 sequences are MDHEN and SYDVKM. The CDR3 consists of 13 residues. The CDR3 sequence: CATRLPPRYEQYF. CDR3 DNA sequence: TGTGCCACCCGTCTCCCCCCGCGGTACGAGCAGTACTTC.

The V call is TRBV5-1, the J call TRBJ1-1; TRBD1 matches at 9 bases. Germline values: CDR1 SGHRS, CDR2 YFSETQ. V dropped 0 bases and J dropped 3; count of bases not matched to a gene: 3. The length of the CDR3 is 15 residues. CDR3 sequence: CASSLEGTGYTEAFF. The CDR3 coding sequence is TGCGCCAGCAGCTTGGAGGGGACAGGGTACACTGAAGCTTTCTTT.

J is TRBJ1-2 and V is TRBV5-4; possible D gene TRBD1, 6 bases. Trimming cost V 2 bases and J 2 bases, with 13 bases left between them. The germline CDR1 and CDR2 sequences are SGHNT and YYREEE (reference sequence). The length of the CDR3 is 15 residues. In DNA form, the CDR3 reads TGTGCCAGCAGCTTTCCAGGGGCTCCAAACTATGGCTACACCTTC. As protein: CASSFPGAPNYGYTF.

The J gene is TRBJ2-5, the V gene TRBV5-1, with D possibly TRBD2 on 6 matching bases. The CDR3 sequence is 13 residues long. From germline, CDR1 is SGHRS and CDR2 YFSETQ. The V end lost 2 bases, the J end lost 5 bases, and 10 bases lay between the germline ends. The CDR3: CASSFNRGETQYF. The DNA of the CDR3 is TGCGCCAGCAGCTTCAACCGGGGGGAGACCCAGTACTTC.

V is TRBV6-1 and J is TRBJ2-5; D possibly corresponds to TRBD2 (6 bases). The CDR3 has 16 residues. V was pared by 4 bases and J by 4 bases, with 19 bases between. From germline, CDR1 is MNHNS and CDR2 SASEGT. CDR3 nucleotides: TGTGCCAGCAGTGCCCAGGCCGCTTGGGGAGGAGAGACCCAGTACTTC. It is translated as CASSAQAAWGGETQYF.

The chain joins TRBV5-1 to TRBJ1-4, with D possibly TRBD1 on 6 matching bases. The CDR3 is 16 residues long. Trimming removed 0 bases from V and 7 bases from J, with 16 bases in between. Germline CDR1 reads SGHRS; CDR2 reads YFSETQ. The CDR3 DNA is TGCGCCAGCAGCTTGGTTGCGGGGGCGGTTGGTGAAAAACTGTTTTTT. Its translation: CASSLVAGAVGEKLFF. Variable domain in full (rest from reference TRBV5-1 and TRBJ1-4): KAGVTQTPRYLIKTRGQQVTLSCSPISGHRSVSWYQQTPGQGLQFLFEYFSETQRNKGNFPGRFSGRQFSNSRSEMNVSTLELGDSALYLCASSLVAGAVGEKLFFGSGTQLSVL.

A single count supports this clone. V and J are TRBV12-5 and TRBJ1-1, with a weak D call TRBD1 (6 bases). Looked up from germline, CDR1 is LGHNT and CDR2 is FRNRAP. The length of the CDR3 is 13 residues. Trimming cost V 6 bases and J 4 bases, with 12 bases left between them. The DNA of the CDR3 is TGTGCTAGTGGACGACAGGACTCCACTGAAGCTTTCTTT. Its protein is CASGRQDSTEAFF.

This chain connects TRBV28 to TRBJ2-1, with no clear D. The V gene lost 2 bases and the J gene lost 3 bases, with 20 bases spanning the gap. The germline V gene encodes CDR1 MDHEN and CDR2 SYDVKM. The CDR3 contains 18 residues. The CDR3 DNA sequence: TGTGCCAGCAGTTTAAGTCGGGCCACAATCAAGGTCTACAATGAGCAGTTCTTC. Translating it yields CASSLSRATIKVYNEQFF.

This chain links TRBV6-1 with TRBJ1-5; D is unresolved. CDR1 and CDR2 (germline): MNHNS, SASEGT. The V end was cut by 8 bases, the J end by 10 bases, with 24 bases between. The CDR3 has 15 amino acids. Written as DNA, the CDR3 is TGTGCCAGCGTGGGCGTGGCCGGAGATTATTTACCCCAGCATTTT. Amino acid sequence: CASVGVAGDYLPQHF.

The V and J genes are TRBV11-3 and TRBJ2-1, with D tentatively TRBD2 (7 bases). CDR1 is SGHNT, CDR2 YENEEA, per germline. The CDR3 runs 15 residues. Trimming left V 5 bases short and J 2 bases short, with 13 bases between. This CDR3 is CASSARGGTYNEQFF. In DNA, the CDR3 is TGTGCCAGCAGCGCCCGCGGGGGCACCTACAATGAGCAGTTCTTC.

The V gene is TRBV7-2, the J gene TRBJ2-2; D not certain. The CDR3 consists of 16 residues. The V and J ends lost 0 bases and 1 base respectively, with 9 bases between them. CDR1 is SGHTA and CDR2 is FQGNSA in the germline V gene. CDR3: CASSLAPLKNTGELFF. CDR3 sequence (DNA): TGTGCCAGCAGCTTAGCTCCACTAAAGAACACCGGGGAGCTGTTTTTT.

The rearrangement links TRBV5-6 to TRBJ1-2; D remains ambiguous. The CDR3 is 13 amino acids. The V and J ends lost 4 bases and 6 bases respectively, with 13 bases between them. The germline V gene encodes CDR1 SGHDT and CDR2 YYEEEE. Here the CDR3 DNA reads TGTGCCAGCAGCAAGGCTGGGGAGCATGGCTACACCTTC. Its translation is CASSKAGEHGYTF.

This chain joins TRBV11-2 and TRBJ2-5, with D tentatively TRBD2 (5 bases). V lost 4 bases to trimming and J lost 2 bases, with 8 bases between them. Looked up from germline, CDR1 is SGHAT and CDR2 is FQNNGV. The CDR3 extends over 13 amino acids. CDR3 sequence (DNA): TGTGCCAGCAGCTCTGGACTGCAAGAGACCCAGTACTTC. This translates into CASSSGLQETQYF.

The CDR3 DNA is TGTGCCAGCAGTTACTCACCTACAGGGGATGAACAGCCCCAGCATTTT. This translates into CASSYSPTGDEQPQHF. This chain uses TRBV6-5 with TRBJ1-5; 7 bases align to TRBD1. Germline-derived CDR1 and CDR2 are MNHEY and SVGAGI. V shed 0 bases and J 7 bases; nucleotides not matched to a gene: 9. The CDR3 totals 16 residues.

The V gene is TRBV28, the J gene TRBJ1-5; no firm D call. There are 14 residues in the CDR3. CDR1 MDHEN and CDR2 SYDVKM come from the germline V gene. With 5 bases removed from V and 2 bases from J, the gap between germline ends came to 10 bases. CDR3 sequence (DNA): TGTGCCAGCAGTCGCTCCCACGGCAATCAGCCCCAGCATTTT. Translating gives CASSRSHGNQPQHF.

The rearrangement joins TRBV18 to TRBJ1-1; no clear D. Germline CDR1 is KGHSH and CDR2 is LQKENI. The germline V and J ends were trimmed by 6 bases and 0 bases, with 11 bases remaining between them. CDR3 size: 14 residues. The CDR3: CASSQILMNTEAFF. The CDR3 DNA is TGTGCCAGCTCTCAGATTCTTATGAACACTGAAGCTTTCTTT.

The chain carries TRBV28 and TRBJ1-3; no firm D call. Germline assignment: CDR1 MDHEN and CDR2 SYDVKM. The CDR3 has 13 residues. V lost 6 bases and J 0 bases, leaving 6 bases between the germline ends. The chain's CDR3 is CASSVVSGNTIYF. The CDR3 nucleotides read TGTGCCAGCAGCGTCGTCTCTGGAAACACCATATATTTT.